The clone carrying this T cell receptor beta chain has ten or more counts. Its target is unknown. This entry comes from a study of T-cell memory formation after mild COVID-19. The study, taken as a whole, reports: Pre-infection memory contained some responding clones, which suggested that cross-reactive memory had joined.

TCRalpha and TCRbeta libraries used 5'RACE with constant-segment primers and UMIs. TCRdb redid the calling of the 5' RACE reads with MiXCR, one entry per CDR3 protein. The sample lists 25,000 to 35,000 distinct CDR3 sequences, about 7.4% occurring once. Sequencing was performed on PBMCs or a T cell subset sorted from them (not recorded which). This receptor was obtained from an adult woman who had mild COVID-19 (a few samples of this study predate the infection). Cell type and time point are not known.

CDR3 coding DNA: TGTGCCAGCAGTGGGCCTAACTACGAGCAGTACTTC. This codes for CASSGPNYEQYF. The V and J genes are TRBV25-1 and TRBJ2-7; no definite D call. The V end was cut by 4 bases, the J end by 3 bases, with 7 bases between. The CDR3 has 12 amino acids. The germline CDR1 and CDR2 sequences are MGHDK and SYGVNS.